This T cell receptor beta chain originates from a study of spatial heterogeneity in lung cancer. TCRdb ran MiXCR on the 5' RACE reads and lists one entry per CDR3 protein. The sample yields 35,000 to 55,000 distinct CDR3 sequences, roughly 7.1% seen once. Time point given: sample taken at primary tumor resection. TCRs were sequenced from unsorted whole RNA of tumor, nontumor lung or PBMC. The length of the CDR3 is 15 residues. Germline V gene sequence: CDR1 SEHNR, CDR2 FQNEAQ (reference sequence). The ends were cut back, 5 bases at V and 6 bases at J, with 19 bases in the middle. This clonotype was observed many times.

This TCR derives from a female donor with early-stage non-small cell lung cancer. This rearrangement joins TRBV7-9 to TRBJ1-1; D may be TRBD1 (5 bases). Sample: PBMCs, taken at surgery. The CDR3 protein is CASSPDRGRGPEAFF. CDR3 sequence (DNA): TGTGCCAGCAGCCCAGACAGAGGGAGAGGGCCTGAAGCTTTCTTT.